Below are 21 T cell receptor beta chains sequenced from a single sample in a study of blood T cell repertoires in COVID-19. TCRdb keeps only in-frame clones here, not all; method: immunoSEQ multiplex PCR. The data contain roughly 260,000 clones, more than 75% of them singletons. The sample consisted of peripheral blood. These receptors were obtained from a woman aged 45-65 years with acute or convalescent COVID-19.

J is TRBJ1-1 and V is TRBV5-4, with 11 bases identical to TRBD1. V was clipped by 4 bases and J by 4 bases; unmatched bases: 6. Looked up from germline, CDR1 is SGHNT and CDR2 is YYREEE (reference sequence). This CDR3 spans 15 amino acids. CDR3 DNA sequence: TGTGCCAGCAGCCCCCGGACAGGGGGCTTCACTGAAGCTTTCTTT. It is translated as CASSPRTGGFTEAFF.

V gene TRBV7-3 combines with J gene TRBJ2-5, with a tentative D call TRBD2 (5 bases). The V end lost 0 bases, the J end lost 5 bases, and 7 bases lay between the germline ends. The length of the CDR3 is 13 residues. From germline, CDR1 is SGHTA and CDR2 FQGTGA. CDR3 loop: CASSLTREETQYF. Written as DNA, the CDR3 is TGTGCCAGCAGCTTAACGAGGGAGGAGACCCAGTACTTC. Full variable domain (rest looked up from reference TRBV7-3 and TRBJ2-5): GAGVSQTPSNKVTEKGKYVELRCDPISGHTALYWYRQSLGQGPEFLIYFQGTGAADDSGLPNDRFFAVRPEGSVSTLKIQRTERGDSAVYLCASSLTREETQYFGPGTRLLVL.

The rearrangement joins TRBV5-1 to TRBJ2-1; 7 positions agree with TRBD2. The CDR3 runs 14 residues. V was clipped by 7 bases and J by 1 base; unmatched bases: 5. CDR1 is SGHRS and CDR2 is YFSETQ in the germline V gene. This CDR3 is CASAASGSYNEQFF. The DNA of the CDR3 is TGCGCCAGCGCAGCTAGCGGTTCCTACAATGAGCAGTTCTTC.

V usage is TRBV6-6 and J usage is TRBJ1-4, with 7 nucleotides matching TRBD1. CDR1 and CDR2 from the germline V gene are MNHNY and SVGAGI (reference sequence). The ends lost 8 bases at V and 4 bases at J; junction bases unmatched: 4. CDR3 length: 13 amino acids. In nucleotides, the CDR3 is TGTGCCAGCGACAGGGACGATAATGAAAAACTGTTTTTT. It codes for CASDRDDNEKLFF.

The rearrangement uses TRBV7-9 and TRBJ2-7; D unclear. There are 13 residues in the CDR3. Per the germline V gene, CDR1 is SEHNR and CDR2 is FQNEAQ (reference sequence). V lost 3 bases and J lost 2, with 8 bases in between. CDR3 bases: TGTGCCAGCAGCTTTGGCCAGGCCTACGAGCAGTACTTC. This codes for CASSFGQAYEQYF.

The chain employs TRBV9 and TRBJ1-6; 7 bases map to TRBD1. Germline V lookup: CDR1 SGDLS, CDR2 YYNGEE. V lost 3 bases and J lost 5; bases outside the gene matches: 8. CDR3 length: 16 residues. CDR3: CASSARSGTDNSPLHF. CDR3 sequence (DNA): TGTGCCAGCAGCGCCCGCTCCGGGACAGATAATTCACCCCTCCACTTT.

The chain uses TRBV18 and TRBJ1-5; 7 positions match TRBD1. The V and J ends lost 7 bases and 7 bases, in that order; junction bases with no gene match: 7. The CDR3 is 13 residues long. Germline assignment: CDR1 KGHSH and CDR2 LQKENI. The CDR3 loop is CASCSTGSQPQHF. The CDR3 bases are TGTGCCAGCTGCTCGACAGGGAGCCAGCCCCAGCATTTT.

The CDR3 region has the DNA TGTGCCAGCAGTCGCGCCGGGACAGGGAGGTCAGGGGGATCACCCCTCCACTTT. This gives the protein CASSRAGTGRSGGSPLHF. This rearrangement joins TRBV28 to TRBJ1-6; 9 nucleotides match TRBD1. The V segment lost 5 bases and the J segment 10 bases; nucleotides outside the gene matches: 18. The CDR3 is 18 amino acids. The germline gives CDR1 MDHEN, CDR2 SYDVKM.

As to this clone: Other DNA sequences of this sample code for an identical CDR3. The genes are TRBV27 and TRBJ2-7; possibly TRBD1 for D (7 bases). The CDR3 sequence is 14 residues long. The V and J ends lost 5 bases and 3 bases respectively, with 14 bases between them. Per the germline V gene, CDR1 is MNHEY and CDR2 is SMNVEV (reference sequence). CDR3 DNA: TGTGCCAGCAGTCAGGGGCAGGGGGGCTACGAGCAGTACTTC. It yields the protein CASSQGQGGYEQYF.

The table lists this clone with a count of one. The CDR3 nucleotides are TGCGCCAGCAGCGCGGGACTAGGTTCCTACGAGCAGTACTTC. Amino acid sequence: CASSAGLGSYEQYF. The V gene is TRBV5-1, the J gene TRBJ2-7; 8 positions agree with TRBD2. In germline, CDR1 is SGHRS, CDR2 YFSETQ. V was pared by 4 bases and J by 1 base, with 4 bases of the junction left unmatched. The CDR3 loop spans 14 amino acids. The entire variable domain, with the rest obtained from reference TRBV5-1 and TRBJ2-7, is as follows: KAGVTQTPRYLIKTRGQQVTLSCSPISGHRSVSWYQQTPGQGLQFLFEYFSETQRNKGNFPGRFSGRQFSNSRSEMNVSTLELGDSALYLCASSAGLGSYEQYFGPGTRLTVT.

The chain couples TRBV4-3 to TRBJ1-2; 7 bases map to TRBD1. The CDR3 covers 15 residues. The J segment lost 5 bases and the V segment lost 4 bases, leaving 10 bases of the junction unmatched. The V gene's germline CDR1 is LGHNA and CDR2 YSLEER. The CDR3 region is CASSPIPGTVYGYTF. As DNA, the CDR3 is TGCGCCAGCAGCCCCATTCCCGGGACAGTGTATGGCTACACCTTC.

The chain combines TRBV7-3 with TRBJ2-2, with 13 bases that match TRBD2. The CDR3 spans 15 residues. J lost 8 bases, V lost 5 bases, and 5 bases had no gene match. The germline V gene encodes CDR1 SGHTA and CDR2 FQGTGA. In nucleotides, the CDR3 is TGTGCCAGCAGCCCGGGACTAGCGGGATCAGGGGAGCTGTTTTTT. It specifies CASSPGLAGSGELFF. Using reference TRBV7-3 and TRBJ2-2 for the parts outside the CDR3, the full variable domain is GAGVSQTPSNKVTEKGKYVELRCDPISGHTALYWYRQSLGQGPEFLIYFQGTGAADDSGLPNDRFFAVRPEGSVSTLKIQRTERGDSAVYLCASSPGLAGSGELFFGEGSRLTVL.

This clone has just one count. The chain recombines TRBV27 with TRBJ1-1; 9 bases align to TRBD1. V gave up 10 bases and J gave up 4 bases; unmatched junction bases: 7. This CDR3 is 13 amino acids long. Germline assignment: CDR1 MNHEY and CDR2 SMNVEV (reference sequence). The DNA for the CDR3 is TGTGCCACACGAGGACAGGGGACCACTGAAGCTTTCTTT. Translation: CATRGQGTTEAFF.

The rearrangement uses TRBV7-2 and TRBJ1-6; maybe TRBD1 (5 bases). With 2 bases removed from V and 6 bases from J, the gap between germline ends came to 11 bases. The CDR3 is made up of 15 amino acids. The germline gives CDR1 SGHTA, CDR2 FQGNSA. CDR3 nucleotide sequence: TGTGCCAGCAGCTTAAGTCCAGGGCTTAATTCACCCCTCCACTTT. Translation: CASSLSPGLNSPLHF.

The gene calls are TRBV2 and TRBJ2-5; D is possibly TRBD1 (5 bases). Germline values: CDR1 SNHLY, CDR2 FYNNEI. The CDR3 sequence is 13 residues long. Deletions cut 4 bases from V and 3 bases from J, with 9 bases between. In nucleotides, the CDR3 is TGTGCCAGCAGTGTAGGACATAAAGAGACCCAGTACTTC. This gives the protein CASSVGHKETQYF.

The genes are TRBV29-1 and TRBJ1-2; D is ambiguous. Trimming pared 0 bases from V and 3 bases from J, leaving 8 bases between. The CDR3 extends over 13 amino acids. Germline V gives CDR1 SQVTM, CDR2 ANQGSEA. CDR3 in amino acids: CSVEEAPHYGYTF. The CDR3 region has the DNA TGCAGCGTTGAAGAGGCACCTCACTATGGCTACACCTTC.

The chain uses TRBV24-1 and TRBJ2-3; 9 positions match TRBD2. Germline lookup yields CDR1 KGHDR and CDR2 SFDVKD. V lost 5 bases to trimming and J lost 6 bases; unmatched junction nucleotides: 11. The CDR3 length is 16 residues. The chain's CDR3 is CATSGGSGRSLDTQYF. For the CDR3, the DNA is TGTGCCACCAGTGGGGGTAGCGGGAGATCTCTGGATACGCAGTATTTT.

The J gene is TRBJ2-7, the V gene TRBV27; 12 nucleotides match TRBD2. The CDR3 sequence is 15 residues long. Trimming took 4 bases from V and 3 from J; bases not matched to a gene: 4. The germline V gene encodes CDR1 MNHEY and CDR2 SMNVEV (reference sequence). CDR3 protein: CASSSLAGGHYEQYF. The CDR3 DNA reads TGTGCCAGCAGTTCACTAGCGGGAGGTCACTACGAGCAGTACTTC.

This chain joins TRBV4-2 and TRBJ1-4, with D hard to call. There are 14 residues in the CDR3. Germline values: CDR1 LGHNA, CDR2 YNFKEQ. The germline V and J ends were trimmed by 1 base and 4 bases, with 7 bases remaining between them. This CDR3 is CASSQGRNNEKLFF. CDR3 DNA sequence: TGTGCCAGCAGCCAAGGCAGAAATAATGAAAAACTGTTTTTT.

V and J are TRBV15 and TRBJ2-7; 7 positions match TRBD2. Germline V lookup: CDR1 LNHNV, CDR2 YYDKDF (reference sequence). The trim removed 1 base at V and 5 bases at J, leaving 11 bases unmatched. CDR3 length: 16 amino acids. The CDR3 loop is CATSRGRQGGAHEQYF. Here the CDR3 DNA reads TGTGCCACCAGCAGAGGACGGCAGGGAGGGGCCCACGAGCAGTACTTC.

V gene TRBV5-1 combines with J gene TRBJ2-2; 10 positions match TRBD1. V lost 1 base to trimming and J lost 1 base; unmatched junction nucleotides: 13. Germline V CDR1 and CDR2: SGHRS, YFSETQ. The CDR3 runs to 20 residues. The CDR3, as DNA: TGCGCCAGCAGCTTGTATCCGGGACAGGGGTCGGGTCTGAACACCGGGGAGCTGTTTTTT. This encodes CASSLYPGQGSGLNTGELFF. The entire variable domain, with the rest obtained from reference TRBV5-1 and TRBJ2-2, is as follows: KAGVTQTPRYLIKTRGQQVTLSCSPISGHRSVSWYQQTPGQGLQFLFEYFSETQRNKGNFPGRFSGRQFSNSRSEMNVSTLELGDSALYLCASSLYPGQGSGLNTGELFFGEGSRLTVL.